The entry below describes one T cell receptor (beta chain). The CDR3 covers 17 residues. Trimming removed 3 bases from V and 1 base from J; junction bases left unmatched: 7. Germline CDR1 is KGHSH and CDR2 is LQKENI. The entry originates in a study of cytomegalovirus exposure and HLA in healthy donors. Sequencing was performed with immunoSEQ multiplex PCR; in TCRdb, only in-frame clones are kept and a portion is missing. Among 75,000 to 100,000 clones listed, around 96% were seen once. The specimen was PBMCs. This clonotype was sampled from a man younger than 35 in good health and CMV-seronegative. This chain connects TRBV18 to TRBJ2-1, with 9 bases aligning to TRBD1. The CDR3 DNA follows: TGTGCCAGCTCACCGATACAGGGGGCGATTTCCTACAATGAGCAGTTCTTC. Amino acids: CASSPIQGAISYNEQFF.